This T cell receptor (beta chain) came from a study of T cell responses to AZD1222 COVID-19 vaccine. A word on this clone: Its specificity is not known.

Regarding the study as a whole: Breadth and depth of Spike-specific TCRs rose after two AZD1222 doses. Vaccine-related CD4 TCRs covered spike, predominating at 160-218 and 743-854. Every sample of the repertoires postdated the peak T cell response.

CDR3 length equals 14 residues. The ends were cut back, 8 bases at V and 1 base at J, with 15 bases in the middle. Per germline, CDR1 SNHLY and CDR2 FYNNEI. This table comes from immunoSEQ multiplex PCR, and its TCRdb copy is limited to in-frame clones, with some not included. The top ten clones hold just over 7% of a sample with some 120,000 clones, about nine tenths of them seen once. V gene TRBV2 combines with J gene TRBJ2-7, with D possibly TRBD1 on 6 matching bases. This sequence originates from an adult in good health. Sequencing used peripheral blood, obtained on day 0 of AZD1222 vaccination. The CDR3 sequence: CASGVRGLSYEQYF. CDR3 coding DNA: TGTGCCAGCGGAGTCAGGGGTCTTTCCTACGAGCAGTACTTC.